These T cell receptor beta chains were read from a single sample in a study of monozygotic twins with inflammatory bowel disease. Each CDR3 protein gets one entry in TCRdb, which reprocessed the 5' RACE reads and gives no DNA. The sample includes 300,000 to 400,000 distinct CDR3 sequences. What was sequenced was blood. The receptors shown here come from a human donor with ulcerative colitis or Crohn's disease, or a healthy co-twin of an affected twin (not recorded which). CDR3s include the opening cysteine and the closing phenylalanine or tryptophan.

cdr3_aa j_call v_call
CASGLKTGGGNPPQHF TRBJ1-5 TRBV7-8
CASSLGGAYNSPLHF TRBJ1-6 TRBV5-1
CASSGGKRSSYNEQFF TRBJ2-1 TRBV2
CASRGAVGGYTF TRBJ1-2 TRBV12-3/TRBV12-4
CAISGGTGGYNEQFF TRBJ2-1 TRBV10-3
CSARDPLLGTYEQYF TRBJ2-7 TRBV20-1
CASSGTGGYTEAFF TRBJ1-1 TRBV6-1
CASSWDRSSYNEQFF TRBJ2-1 TRBV5-1
CASSARGSYYEQYF TRBJ2-7 TRBV7-2
CASSSWNRGRQSEQYF TRBJ2-7 TRBV5-1
CASSLNKALETQYF TRBJ2-5 TRBV5-6
CASSIFKGHVETQYF TRBJ2-5 TRBV7-9
CATSGSGVDTGELFF TRBJ2-2 TRBV24-1
CASSLWLAGDYEQFF TRBJ2-1 TRBV5-6
CASSQDRPPPGTEAFF TRBJ1-1 TRBV4-1